The present T cell receptor (beta chain) was sequenced within a study of T-cell memory formation after mild COVID-19. TCRdb re-derived calls from the 5' RACE reads in MiXCR, one entry per CDR3 protein. Among around 300,000 distinct CDR3 sequences listed, roughly an eighth were seen once. Trimming removed 0 bases at V and 3 bases at J, with 0 bases between. The germline V gene encodes CDR1 SGHRS and CDR2 YFSETQ. This CDR3 region has 11 residues. At least ten counts were recorded for this clonotype. Its antigen is not known. Overall study results and limits: Day 37-peaking second-wave clones had unconfirmed SARS-CoV-2 specificity. The appearance of some responding clones in pre-infection memory suggested that cross-reactive memory joined.

This sequence originates from a man in his late teens or twenties who had mild COVID-19 (a few samples of this study predate the infection). Cell type and time point are not known. The V and J genes are TRBV5-1 and TRBJ2-5, with D unclear. Sequenced: PBMCs or a T cell subset sorted from them (not recorded which). The CDR3 DNA reads TGCGCCAGCAGCTTGGAAGAGACCCAGTACTTC. Protein: CASSLEETQYF.